This TCR beta chain was recovered during a study of cytomegalovirus exposure and HLA in healthy donors. Use of 60 Vbeta and 13 Jbeta primers characterized the PCR. Measured with immunoSEQ multiplex PCR; TCRdb has only the in-frame clones, and not every one. The sample shows over 85,000 clones, approximately 87% of them seen only once. General study results and limits: Some highly shared sequence variants likely arose as a pipeline artifact. Of the V segments, some could not be distinguished, including TRBV6-2 and TRBV6-3, and were excluded.

Comment on this clone: The antigen is undetermined.

The CDR3 length is 14 residues. The V and J ends lost 4 bases and 4 bases, in that order; junction bases with no gene match: 4. The germline gives CDR1 KGHSH, CDR2 LQKENI. The genes are TRBV18 and TRBJ2-1; TRBD1 agrees at 7 bases. The TCR sequence derives from a man aged 35-49 years in good health and CMV-seronegative. Material: PBMCs. CDR3 nucleotides: TGTGCCAGCTCACAAGGGGACAGTTACAATGAGCAGTTCTTC. Amino acids: CASSQGDSYNEQFF.